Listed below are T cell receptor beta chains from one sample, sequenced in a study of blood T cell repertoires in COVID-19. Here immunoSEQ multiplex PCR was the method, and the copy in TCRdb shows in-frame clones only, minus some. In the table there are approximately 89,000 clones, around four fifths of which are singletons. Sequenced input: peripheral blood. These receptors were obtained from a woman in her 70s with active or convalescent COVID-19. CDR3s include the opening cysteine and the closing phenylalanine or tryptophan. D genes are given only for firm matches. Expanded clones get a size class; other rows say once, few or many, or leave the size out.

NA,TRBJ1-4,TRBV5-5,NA,TGTGCCAGCAGCTTGTCCGCTAATAATGAAAAACTGTTTTTT,CASSLSANNEKLFF
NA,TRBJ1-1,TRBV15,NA,TGTGCCACCAGCAGAGATTCAGGGAGGGCTCTAATGAACACTGAAGCTTTCTTT,CATSRDSGRALMNTEAFF
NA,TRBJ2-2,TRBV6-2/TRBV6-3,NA,TGTGCCAGCAGTTACTCCTCCGGGACACACACCGGGGAGCTGTTTTTT,CASSYSSGTHTGELFF
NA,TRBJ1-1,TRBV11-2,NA,TGTGCCAGCAGCTTAGAGCCGCTGAGGCGTAAGAACACTGAAGCTTTCTTT,CASSLEPLRRKNTEAFF
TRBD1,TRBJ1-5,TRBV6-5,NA,TGTGCCAGCAGCCGAGGACAGGGAGCAAATCAGCCCCAGCATTTT,CASSRGQGANQPQHF
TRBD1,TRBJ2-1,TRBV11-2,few,TGTGCCAGCAGCCGACAGGGGGGCATGGATGAGCAGTTCTTC,CASSRQGGMDEQFF
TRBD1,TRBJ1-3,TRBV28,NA,TGTGCCAGCAGTTTACTGGACAGGGGCTCTGGAAACACCATATATTTT,CASSLLDRGSGNTIYF
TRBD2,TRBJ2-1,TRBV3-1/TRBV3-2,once,TGTGCCAGCAGTAGACTAGCGGGGGGCTACAATGAGCAGTTCTTC,CASSRLAGGYNEQFF
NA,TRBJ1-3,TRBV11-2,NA,TGTGCCAGCAAGCGGGCAGACTCTGGAAACACCATATATTTT,CASKRADSGNTIYF
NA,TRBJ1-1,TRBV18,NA,TGTGCCAGCTCACCTCGGAGAGATGGTGACACTGAAGCTTTCTTT,CASSPRRDGDTEAFF
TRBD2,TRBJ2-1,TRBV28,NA,TGTGCCACTACCGGGGGGTCCTACAATGAGCAGTTCTTC,CATTGGSYNEQFF
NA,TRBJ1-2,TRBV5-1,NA,TGCGCCAGCAGCTTGGGTGGGCAGACCTATGGCTACACCTTC,CASSLGGQTYGYTF
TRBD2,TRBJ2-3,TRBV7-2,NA,TGTGCCAGCAGCCCGAGGCCCCTAGCGGGGCAAGATACGCAGTATTTT,CASSPRPLAGQDTQYF
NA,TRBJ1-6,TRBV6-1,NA,TGTGCCAGCAGTGACAGAAAAAGCTCCTATAATTCACCCCTCCACTTT,CASSDRKSSYNSPLHF
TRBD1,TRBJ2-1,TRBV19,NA,TGTGCCAGTAGTACGGGAACGGGACAGGGATACAATGAGCAGTTCTTC,CASSTGTGQGYNEQFF
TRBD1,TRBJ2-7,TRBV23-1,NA,TGCGCCAGCAGTCCCCGGACAGGGCCGTACGAGCAGTACTTC,CASSPRTGPYEQYF
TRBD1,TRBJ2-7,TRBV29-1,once,TGCAGCGTTGAAGCGGTGGACAGGGACATCAGCGAGCAGTACTTC,CSVEAVDRDISEQYF
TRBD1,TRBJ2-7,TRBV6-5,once,TGTGCCAGCAGTAAACCGGGACAGGCTCCCGAGCAGTACTTC,CASSKPGQAPEQYF
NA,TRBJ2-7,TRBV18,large,TGTGCCAGCTCACCAAGACAGGCGACCACCTACGAGCAGTACTTC,CASSPRQATTYEQYF
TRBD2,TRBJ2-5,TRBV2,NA,TGTGCCAGCAGGGGGGGGGAAAAAGAGACCCAGTACTTC,CASRGGEKETQYF
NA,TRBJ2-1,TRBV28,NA,TGTGCCAGCAGTTTACTAGGGAGTGACTCCTACAATGAGCAGTTCTTC,CASSLLGSDSYNEQFF
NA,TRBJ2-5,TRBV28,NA,TGTGCCAGCAGCCCTCGCCTAGGGGGGGGGAGAGGTGGAGAGACCCAGTACTTC,CASSPRLGGGRGGETQYF
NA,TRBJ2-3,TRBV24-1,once,TGTGCCACCAGTGGGCAGGCAGATACGCAGTATTTT,CATSGQADTQYF
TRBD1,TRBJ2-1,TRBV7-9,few,TGTGCCAGCAGCTTCGGGACAGGGGGAGGCAATGAGCAGTTCTTC,CASSFGTGGGNEQFF
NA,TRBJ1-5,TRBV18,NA,TGTGCCAGCTCACCGCAGTATAGCAATCAGCCCCAGCATTTT,CASSPQYSNQPQHF
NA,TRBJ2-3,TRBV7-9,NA,TGTGCCAGCAGCTTATCCCGGGGAGATACGCAGTATTTT,CASSLSRGDTQYF
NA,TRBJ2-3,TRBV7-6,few,TGTGCCAGCAGCTTAGGCAACGGGGGTAGCACAGATACGCAGTATTTT,CASSLGNGGSTDTQYF
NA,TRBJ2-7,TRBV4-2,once,TGTGCCAGCAGCCAGACCGGGACAAACACCTACGAGCAGTACTTC,CASSQTGTNTYEQYF
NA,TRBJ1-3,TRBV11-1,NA,TGTGCCAGCAGCTTCAGGGGCGACTCTGGAAACACCATATATTTT,CASSFRGDSGNTIYF
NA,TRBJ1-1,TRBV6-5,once,TGTGCCAGCAGCCCAGCCGGGGGGGGCACTGAAGCTTTCTTT,CASSPAGGGTEAFF
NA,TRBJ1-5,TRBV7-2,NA,TGTGCCAGCAGCTCTAGGCCCTTCGGCAATCAGCCCCAGCATTTT,CASSSRPFGNQPQHF
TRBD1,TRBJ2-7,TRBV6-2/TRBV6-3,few,TGTGCCAGCAGTTCATTGAGGACAGGGGTTCGCGAGCAGTACTTC,CASSSLRTGVREQYF
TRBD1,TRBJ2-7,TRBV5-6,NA,TGTGCCAGCAGCTCTGTGACAGGGACGGCCGGAAGGGAGCAGTACTTC,CASSSVTGTAGREQYF